The entry below gives a single TCR beta chain sequence along with its context. CDR1 and CDR2 from the germline V gene are LNHDA and SQIVND (reference sequence). The CDR3 is 11 amino acids. Trimming took 7 bases from V and 8 from J; bases not matched to a gene: 4. Seattle cases were enrolled at active infection and followed longitudinally. Authors' methods: Nucleated cell number was recorded as an estimate derived from reference gene primer amplification. TCRdb's table, derived via immunoSEQ multiplex PCR, lists solely in-frame clones and lacks some. D and trimming were read from the DNA, whereas the V and J calls and clone size are those reported in that table. The table includes 150,000 to 200,000 clones, 94% detected once. This specimen comes from a study of blood T cell repertoires in COVID-19. The overall study: Donors in the United States, Italy and Spain gave samples during acute or convalescent COVID-19. In each case, the material was cDNA or gDNA derived from T cells, B-cell-depleted T cells, or PBMCs.

The genes are TRBV19 and TRBJ1-2; 7 positions agree with TRBD1. Sequencing input: peripheral blood. The origin of this receptor is a man aged 25 to 45 with COVID-19, enrolled during active disease. The CDR3 loop is CASTTGDGYTF. The CDR3 DNA reads TGTGCCAGTACCACAGGGGACGGCTACACCTTC.